This is a list of T cell receptor beta chains from one sample in a study of CD8+ T cells in alopecia areata. Sequencing used immunoSEQ multiplex PCR; TCRdb keeps in-frame clones, though not all of them. This repertoire shows roughly 170,000 clones, roughly three fifths found once; its top ten account for 10% to 15%. The specimen comprised CD8+ T cells sorted from blood, sampled at week 24, from a patient treated with tofacitinib. These receptors came from a human donor with alopecia areata. Both conserved end residues are part of each CDR3. A D gene is named only where the DNA matches it firmly. Size tells how often a clone was seen (once, few, many) or the class of an expanded clone, and some rows leave it out.

D	V	J	size	DNA	CDR3
TRBD1	TRBV5-6	TRBJ1-2	.	TGTGCCAGCAGCCACCGGGACAGGGGGCATGTCATCTATGGCTACACCTTC	CASSHRDRGHVIYGYTF
TRBD1	TRBV30	TRBJ1-1	.	TGTGCCTGGGAACGGACAGGGGGAGCTTTCTTT	CAWERTGGAFF
TRBD2	TRBV11-2	TRBJ2-7	.	TGTGCCAGCAGCTTAAGACGGGGGGGCCAATACGAGCAGTACTTC	CASSLRRGGQYEQYF
.	TRBV5-1	TRBJ2-7	.	TGCGCCAGCAGCTTGGCGGTTTTCCTGAGTCCCTACGAGCAGTACTTC	CASSLAVFLSPYEQYF
.	TRBV7-9	TRBJ2-2	.	TGTGCCAGCAGCTTATCATTGTCGGGGCTAAAAGGGGAGCTGTTTTTT	CASSLSLSGLKGELFF
TRBD1	TRBV13	TRBJ2-5	.	TGTGCCAGCAGCCGGACAGGGGGGATGTCAGAGACCCAGTACTTC	CASSRTGGMSETQYF
TRBD1	TRBV7-9	TRBJ2-5	.	TGTGCCAGCAGCTCCCGGGACAGGGACTTCTTCGTGCAAGAGACCCAGTACTTC	CASSSRDRDFFVQETQYF
TRBD2	TRBV2	TRBJ2-1	few	TGTGCCAGCAGTGAAGGGCACGGGACTAGCGTCGTTAATGAGCAGTTCTTC	CASSEGHGTSVVNEQFF
TRBD1	TRBV29-1	TRBJ1-2	few	TGCAGCGGCCGGACAGGGGGCCTGTTGGGCTACACCTTC	CSGRTGGLLGYTF
TRBD1	TRBV5-1	TRBJ2-7	.	TGCGCCAGCAGTTTCACAGGGGGCATTTCCTACGAGCAGTACTTC	CASSFTGGISYEQYF
.	TRBV7-9	TRBJ2-5	.	TGTGCCAGCAGCTTCGGCCCGGAGACCCAGTACTTC	CASSFGPETQYF
.	TRBV19	TRBJ1-5	.	TGTGCCAGTATGGCAGGGACAACTCAGCCCCAGCATTTT	CASMAGTTQPQHF
.	TRBV4-1	TRBJ2-1	few	TGCGCCAGCAGCCCCAGGGGGGAGCGGGGGAGCAATGAGCAGTTCTTC	CASSPRGERGSNEQFF
.	TRBV5-1	TRBJ1-5	.	TGCGCCAGCAGCCCGTACCCCTCGTCCAGGCACAATCAGCCCCAGCATTTT	CASSPYPSSRHNQPQHF